This T cell receptor (beta chain) was identified during a study of T cells in placental villitis. Context from the whole study: The study compared placental TCR-beta repertoires across villitis of unknown etiology, gestational-age-matched unaffected controls, and infectious villitis to test an allograft-versus-infection hypothesis. Points the paper makes about the study in general: CMV-specific clone frequencies were higher in infectious CMV cases than in villitis of unknown etiology (around 0.01 vs 0.001), and the villitis of unknown etiology frequencies did not differ from those of controls. Sequencing bulk tissue could not tell helper, regulatory or cytotoxic T cells apart, could not separate maternal from fetal T cells, and left out gamma-delta receptors. Because the paraffin blocks included small amounts of decidua, some of the captured T cells, particularly in controls, may have been decidual rather than villous infiltrates. Clonality was higher in villitis of unknown etiology placentae than in controls (median about 0.059 versus 0.0061, p=0.0025), which points to clonal expansion. In villitis of unknown etiology, the expanded clones were largely private to each individual placenta, suggesting that there was no single initiating antigen.

V and J are truncated by 0 bases and 4 bases respectively, leaving an intervening sequence of 7 bases. The germline V gene (reference sequence) provides CDR1 LNHNV and CDR2 YYDKDF. From the cysteine through the phenylalanine, the CDR3 covers 13 amino acids. Only CDR3 DNA remains: 39 bases, in frame from the first base. Comment on this clone: The target of this receptor is not known. No much larger clone exists at a distance of one base, and base qualities are not known.

Some eleven placentae with a pathological diagnosis of high-grade villitis of unknown etiology were selected using the Amsterdam Criteria. Compared with both the control and infectious villitis groups, mothers with villitis of unknown etiology had significantly higher gravidity and parity as well as more prior miscarriages. After delivery, the placentae were collected and evaluated both grossly and histologically, and only then was archival tissue selected. Five 10-micron scrolls were cut from each FFPE block, and DNA was isolated using the AllPrep DNA/RNA FFPE Tissue kit. DNA concentration and purity were checked by NanoDrop, and RNA quality was assessed on a Bioanalyzer. Amplification of TCR-beta CDR3 regions from genomic DNA was performed with the immunoSEQ v4 bias-controlled multiplex PCR assay, which was run blinded to group allocation. Reference gene primers were added alongside TCR-beta primers to estimate nucleated cell and T cell quantities per sample. Sequencing of the libraries was performed on an Illumina MiSeq with a 100-cycle paired-end protocol. Turning to the authors' computational methods: The immunoSEQ Analyzer software was used to calculate diversity and richness, with richness measured by iChao1 and clonality based on Pielou evenness and Shannon diversity (range 0-1, where higher values mean less diversity). CDR3 amino acid sequences together with their V/J genes were searched in VDJdb for CMV, EBV and influenza A specificities using confidence 3 and substitution 2. The Morisita-Horn index was used to assess TCR-beta amino acid clonotype overlap between villitis of unknown etiology, infectious villitis and control repertoires. TCRdb took this table from immuneACCESS and kept in-frame rearrangements with V and J called. Such tables lack part of the clones; where checked against another copy, unresolved V genes explain under half of the gap, and the rest is unexplained. The DNA was the basis for D and trimming; V, J and clone size are from that table. The sample includes 790 or so clones, with about four fifths observed a single time. Approximately 12% of the sample is in the top ten clones.

This chain is built from TRBV15 and TRBJ2-7; the D gene cannot be resolved reliably. The sequenced material came from placental tissue containing maternal and fetal cells. This sequence originates from a human patient with villitis of unknown etiology; the placental T cells may come from both mother and fetus. The CDR3 region: CATSRDRRYEQYF. The sequence in DNA is TGTGCCACCAGCAGAGATCGTCGGTACGAGCAGTACTTC.